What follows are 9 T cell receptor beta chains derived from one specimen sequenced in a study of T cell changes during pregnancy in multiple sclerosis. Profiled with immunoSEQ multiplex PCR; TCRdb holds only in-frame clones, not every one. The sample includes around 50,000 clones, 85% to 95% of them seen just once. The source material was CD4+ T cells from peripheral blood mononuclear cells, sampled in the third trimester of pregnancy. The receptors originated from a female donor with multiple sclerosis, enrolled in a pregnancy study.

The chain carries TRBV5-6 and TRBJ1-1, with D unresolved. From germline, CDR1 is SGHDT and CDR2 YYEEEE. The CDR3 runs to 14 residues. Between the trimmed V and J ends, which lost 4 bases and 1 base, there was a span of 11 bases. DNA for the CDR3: TGTGCCAGCAGCCTCAACCAGTGGAACACTGAAGCTTTCTTT. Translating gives CASSLNQWNTEAFF.

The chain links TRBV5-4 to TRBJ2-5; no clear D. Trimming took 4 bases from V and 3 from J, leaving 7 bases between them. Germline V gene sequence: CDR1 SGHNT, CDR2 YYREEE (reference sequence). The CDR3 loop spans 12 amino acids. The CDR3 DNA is TGTGCCAGCAGCCTACCTAAAGAGACCCAGTACTTC. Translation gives CASSLPKETQYF.

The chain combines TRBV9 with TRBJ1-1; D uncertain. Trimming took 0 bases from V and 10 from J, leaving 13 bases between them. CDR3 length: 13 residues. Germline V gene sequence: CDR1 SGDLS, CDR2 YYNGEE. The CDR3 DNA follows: TGTGCCAGCAGCGTAGGTGGAGGACCCCCAGCTTTCTTT. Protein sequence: CASSVGGGPPAFF.

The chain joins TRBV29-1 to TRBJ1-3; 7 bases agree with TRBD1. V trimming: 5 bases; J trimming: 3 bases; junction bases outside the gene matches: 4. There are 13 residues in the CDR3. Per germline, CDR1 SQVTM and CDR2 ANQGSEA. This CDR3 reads CSVQGQLGNTIYF. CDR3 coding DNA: TGCAGCGTTCAGGGACAGCTTGGAAACACCATATATTTT.

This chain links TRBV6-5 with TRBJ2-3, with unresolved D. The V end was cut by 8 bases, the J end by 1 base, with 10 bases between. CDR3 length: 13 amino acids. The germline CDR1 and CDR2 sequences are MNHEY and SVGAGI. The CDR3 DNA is TGTGCCAGCCAAACCCCAGGCACAGATACGCAGTATTTT. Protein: CASQTPGTDTQYF.

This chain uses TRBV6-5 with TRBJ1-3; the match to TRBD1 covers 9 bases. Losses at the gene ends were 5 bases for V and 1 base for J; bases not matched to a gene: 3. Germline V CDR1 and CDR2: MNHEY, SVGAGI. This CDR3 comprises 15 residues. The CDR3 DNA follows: TGTGCCAGCAGTAAACAGGGGGCTTCTGGAAACACCATATATTTT. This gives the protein CASSKQGASGNTIYF.

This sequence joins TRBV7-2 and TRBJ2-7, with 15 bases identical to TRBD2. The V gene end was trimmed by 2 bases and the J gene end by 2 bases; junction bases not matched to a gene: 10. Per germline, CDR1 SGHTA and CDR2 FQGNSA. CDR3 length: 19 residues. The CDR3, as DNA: TGTGCCAGCAGCTTAAGAGGACTAGCGGGAGGGACCGGGACCTACGAGCAGTACTTC. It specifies CASSLRGLAGGTGTYEQYF.

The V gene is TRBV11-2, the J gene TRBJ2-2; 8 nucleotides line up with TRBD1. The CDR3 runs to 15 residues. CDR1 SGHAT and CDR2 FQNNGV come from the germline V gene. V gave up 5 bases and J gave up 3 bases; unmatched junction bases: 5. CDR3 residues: CASSLGQVDTGELFF. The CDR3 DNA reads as TGTGCCAGCAGCCTGGGACAGGTAGACACCGGGGAGCTGTTTTTT. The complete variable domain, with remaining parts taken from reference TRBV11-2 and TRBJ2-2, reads EAGVAQSPRYKIIEKRQSVAFWCNPISGHATLYWYQQILGQGPKLLIQFQNNGVVDDSQLPKDRFSAERLKGVDSTLKIQPAKLEDSAVYLCASSLGQVDTGELFFGEGSRLTVL.

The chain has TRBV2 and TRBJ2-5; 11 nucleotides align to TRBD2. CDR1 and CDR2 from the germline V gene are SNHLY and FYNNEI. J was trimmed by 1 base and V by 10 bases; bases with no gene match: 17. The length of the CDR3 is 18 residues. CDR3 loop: CATQLYLAGGGAQETQYF. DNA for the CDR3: TGTGCCACCCAACTCTACCTAGCGGGGGGAGGGGCCCAAGAGACCCAGTACTTC. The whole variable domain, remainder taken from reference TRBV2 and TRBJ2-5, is EPEVTQTPSHQVTQMGQEVILRCVPISNHLYFYWYRQILGQKVEFLVSFYNNEISEKSEIFDDQFSVERPDGSNFTLKIRSTKLEDSAMYFCATQLYLAGGGAQETQYFGPGTRLLVL.